A single sample gave rise to the 26 T cell receptor beta chains below, sequenced in a study of blood T cells in healthy people across ages. PCR was performed a second time for 7 to 11 cycles using a sample-barcoded 5' primer and a J-beta primer mix. TCRdb reprocessed the 5' RACE reads via MiXCR and lists one record per CDR3 protein. The sample comprises some 1.5 million distinct CDR3 sequences, roughly 43% of which are singletons, and more than 4% rests with the top ten. Sample: blood. The receptors stem from a woman aged 18-30 years in good health.

The gene calls are TRBV12-3 or TRBV12-4 and TRBJ2-3, with 7 bases fitting TRBD2. This CDR3 region has 15 residues. J lost 5 bases, V lost 2 bases, and 7 bases had no gene match. The CDR3, as DNA: TGTGCCAGCAGTTTACTGCGGGGGACCCAAGATACGCAGTATTTT. Translation gives CASSLLRGTQDTQYF.

This clonotype was seen more than once but under ten times. The chain links TRBV7-2 to TRBJ1-1; TRBD1 might be the D (5 bases). The V end was cut by 5 bases, the J end by 6 bases, with 25 bases between. The CDR3 extends over 17 amino acids. CDR1 and CDR2 from the germline V gene are SGHTA and FQGNSA. The CDR3 coding sequence is TGTGCCAGCAGCCCCGGGGCGGTAGGTGGGTTTATCGCTGAAGCTTTCTTT. This gives the protein CASSPGAVGGFIAEAFF.

The V and J genes are TRBV6-1 and TRBJ1-5; 7 bases map to TRBD1. Unmatched junction bases numbered 3, after V lost 4 bases and J lost 6 bases. CDR3 length: 13 amino acids. Per the germline V gene, CDR1 is MNHNS and CDR2 is SASEGT. The CDR3 loop is CASSATGSQPQHF. The CDR3, as DNA: TGTGCCAGCAGTGCGACAGGGAGTCAGCCCCAGCATTTT.

This clonotype was counted only a few times. V and J are TRBV4-1 and TRBJ1-5; D is undetermined. Trimming left V 0 bases short and J 2 bases short, with 8 bases between. This CDR3 is built from 15 residues. Germline lookup yields CDR1 MGHRA and CDR2 YSYEKL. CDR3 DNA sequence: TGCGCCAGCAGCCAAGATATGGGAGGCAATCAGCCCCAGCATTTT. This codes for CASSQDMGGNQPQHF.

The chain links TRBV2 to TRBJ2-1; the D gene is possibly TRBD1 (5 bases). Matching the DNA end better, TRBJ2-7 makes the J call doubtful. Germline V gene lookup returns CDR1 SNHLY and CDR2 FYNNEI. This CDR3 comprises 15 residues. The CDR3 is CASSEGQSSYNEQYF. CDR3 DNA sequence: TGTGCCAGCAGTGAGGGGCAGAGCTCCTACAATGAGCAGTACTTC.

This clonotype was detected ten times or more. This may be a read error, as it is one base from a much larger clone. The gene calls are TRBV20-1 and TRBJ2-5; 7 nucleotides line up with TRBD2. Germline CDR1 reads DFQATT; CDR2 reads SNEGSKA (reference sequence). Unmatched junction bases numbered 6, after V lost 3 bases and J lost 2 bases. CDR3 length: 14 amino acids. The CDR3 nucleotides read TGCAGTGCTAGTGCGGGGGAGCCGCAAGAGACCCAGTACTTC. Its protein product is CSASAGEPQETQYF.

Note on this clonotype: At one end, the junction sequence differs from germline, possibly due to a read error. The V call is TRBV29-1, the J call TRBJ1-1; D ambiguous. In germline, CDR1 is SQVTM, CDR2 ANQGSEA. The CDR3 has 11 residues. The CDR3 nucleotides read TGCAGCGTTGCAGGCAATACTGGAGCTTTCTTT. Amino acid sequence: CSVAGNTGAFF.

This clonotype turned up a few times. The chain combines TRBV6-6 with TRBJ1-1; weak D call: TRBD1 (6 bases). Germline lookup yields CDR1 MNHNY and CDR2 SVGAGI (reference sequence). The CDR3 is 12 residues long. The germline V and J ends were trimmed by 6 bases and 10 bases, with 15 bases remaining between them. The CDR3 loop is CASSLQGQGAFF. Here the CDR3 DNA reads TGTGCCAGCAGCTTACAGGGACAAGGAGCTTTCTTT.

The chain recombines TRBV13 with TRBJ1-1; 10 bases agree with TRBD1. Germline V CDR1 and CDR2: PRHDT, FYEKMQ (reference sequence). The CDR3 spans 15 residues. V gave up 6 bases and J gave up 5 bases; unmatched junction bases: 9. For the CDR3, the DNA is TGTGCCAGCAGTCAAACGGGACAGGGGTGGACTGAAGCTTTCTTT. Translated, it gives CASSQTGQGWTEAFF.

Only a few counts were recorded for this clonotype. The V and J genes are TRBV7-8 and TRBJ2-5; D call uncertain. Trimming stripped 5 bases from V and 3 bases from J, with 16 bases between. The length of the CDR3 is 15 residues. Germline assignment: CDR1 SGHVS and CDR2 FQNEAQ. The chain's CDR3 is CASSRPLRPKETQYF. CDR3 DNA sequence: TGTGCCAGCAGCCGACCCTTGCGTCCCAAAGAGACCCAGTACTTC.

In its sample, this clonotype was seen a few times. The rearrangement uses TRBV29-1 and TRBJ1-1, with D unclear. V was clipped by 4 bases and J by 1 base, with 13 bases between them. Germline loops: CDR1 SQVTM, CDR2 ANQGSEA. This CDR3 comprises 14 residues. The CDR3 region is CSVAREWGNTEAFF. The CDR3 bases are TGCAGCGTTGCCCGGGAATGGGGGAACACTGAAGCTTTCTTT.

This chain joins TRBV6-2 or TRBV6-3 and TRBJ2-7; D not resolved. Trimming pared 0 bases from V and 0 bases from J, leaving 9 bases between. Germline assignment: CDR1 MNHEY and CDR2 SVGEGT. CDR3 length equals 15 residues. The CDR3 is CASSYSDHASYEQYF. The CDR3 coding sequence is TGTGCCAGCAGTTACTCGGACCATGCCTCCTACGAGCAGTACTTC.

This clonotype has only a few counts. The chain carries TRBV7-2 and TRBJ2-7; D gene unclear. The CDR3 spans 15 residues. Germline CDR1 SGHTA, CDR2 FQGNSA. The germline V and J ends were trimmed by 1 base and 2 bases, with 12 bases remaining between them. In DNA form, the CDR3 reads TGTGCCAGCAGCTTAGGATCCGTAAGGACCTACGAGCAGTACTTC. Translation: CASSLGSVRTYEQYF. Based on the CDR3 plus reference TRBV7-2 and TRBJ2-7, the full variable domain is GAGVSQSPSNKVTEKGKDVELRCDPISGHTALYWYRQSLGQGLEFLIYFQGNSAPDKSGLPSDRFSAERTGGSVSTLTIQRTQQEDSAVYLCASSLGSVRTYEQYFGPGTRLTVT.

The count of this clonotype is one. V is TRBV28 and J is TRBJ2-1; 12 bases agree with TRBD2. Per the germline V gene, CDR1 is MDHEN and CDR2 is SYDVKM. J was trimmed by 10 bases and V by 4 bases; bases with no gene match: 2. CDR3 size: 13 residues. The CDR3 DNA follows: TGTGCCAGCAGTTGGGGGACTAGCGGGGAGCAGTTCTTC. This sequence encodes CASSWGTSGEQFF.

In the case of this clonotype: The junction shows a germline mismatch at one end, possibly a read error. The gene calls are TRBV24-1 and TRBJ2-3; 11 nucleotides agree with TRBD1. Per the germline V gene, CDR1 is KGHDR and CDR2 is SFDVKD. The CDR3 is 15 amino acids. CDR3 DNA sequence: TGTGCCAACAGTGACACCGGGACAGGGGGATTTACGCAGTATTTT. This translates into CANSDTGTGGFTQYF.

The V and J genes are TRBV6-2 or TRBV6-3 and TRBJ2-2; D not certain. In germline, CDR1 is MNHEY, CDR2 SVGEGT. V was cut by 6 bases and J by 7 bases, with 12 bases left in between. The CDR3 consists of 13 residues. CDR3 in amino acids: CASRLNGGGELFF. The CDR3 nucleotides read TGTGCCAGCAGACTCAACGGCGGCGGGGAGCTGTTTTTT.

This chain connects TRBV3-1 to TRBJ2-3, with D possibly TRBD1 on 6 matching bases. The V gene's germline CDR1 is LGHDT and CDR2 YNNKEL (reference sequence). Trimming took 1 base from V and 4 from J, leaving 21 bases between them. The CDR3 covers 18 residues. CDR3 in amino acids: CASSQGYRERHTADTQYF. For the CDR3, the DNA is TGTGCCAGCAGCCAAGGCTACAGGGAGAGGCACACTGCAGATACGCAGTATTTT.

This sequence joins TRBV7-2 and TRBJ1-5, with D possibly matching TRBD1 (5 bases). Germline values: CDR1 SGHTA, CDR2 FQGNSA. This CDR3 has 14 residues. V lost 5 bases and J 7 bases, leaving 15 bases between the germline ends. CDR3 residues: CASSEQKGVQPQHF. The CDR3 region has the DNA TGTGCCAGCAGCGAACAGAAAGGGGTCCAGCCCCAGCATTTT.

The chain employs TRBV4-2 and TRBJ2-5, with TRBD1 matching 9 bases. CDR1 LGHNA and CDR2 YNFKEQ come from the germline V gene. J was trimmed by 7 bases and V by 3 bases; bases with no gene match: 9. This CDR3 contains 15 residues. The CDR3 DNA reads TGTGCCAGCAGCCATTCTGGACAGGGGAAGCTGACCCAGTACTTC. The encoded protein is CASSHSGQGKLTQYF.

This chain joins TRBV27 and TRBJ2-1; D call uncertain. CDR1 is MNHEY, CDR2 SMNVEV, per germline (reference sequence). CDR3 length equals 11 residues. The V and J ends lost 8 bases and 4 bases respectively, with 6 bases between them. CDR3 coding DNA: TGTGCCAGCGAGAATTACAATGAGCAGTTCTTC. Translation: CASENYNEQFF.

The chain joins TRBV6-5 to TRBJ2-7; 11 bases align to TRBD2. Losses at the gene ends were 2 bases for V and 6 bases for J; bases not matched to a gene: 3. The CDR3 is 14 residues long. CDR1 is MNHEY and CDR2 is SVGAGI in the germline V gene. CDR3: CASSYLAGGGEQYF. Here the CDR3 DNA reads TGTGCCAGCAGTTACCTAGCGGGAGGAGGCGAGCAGTACTTC.

Turning to this clonotype: One base away lies a much larger clone, so this may be a sequencing read error. V gene TRBV6-4 combines with J gene TRBJ2-1; 7 bases map to TRBD1. CDR3 length: 15 residues. CDR1 is MRHNA, CDR2 SNTAGT, per germline. The CDR3 coding sequence is TGTGCCAGCAGTGAAGAAGGGACAGATTACAATGTGCAGTTCTTC. It yields the protein CASSEEGTDYNVQFF.

V is TRBV10-3 and J is TRBJ1-2; D call uncertain. Germline V gene sequence: CDR1 ENHRY, CDR2 SYGVKD. V lost 3 bases to trimming and J lost 5 bases, with 10 bases between them. CDR3 length: 13 residues. The CDR3 sequence is CAISDPDGYGYTF. CDR3 DNA sequence: TGTGCCATCAGTGACCCGGACGGATATGGCTACACCTTC.

The V gene is TRBV7-6, the J gene TRBJ1-4; tentatively, D is TRBD1 (6 bases). Germline CDR1 reads SGHVS; CDR2 reads FNYEAQ. The CDR3 is made up of 15 amino acids. V lost 5 bases to trimming and J lost 4 bases, with 14 bases between them. CDR3 coding DNA: TGTGCCAGCAGCATAGGACAGATAGATAATGAAAAACTGTTTTTT. It yields the protein CASSIGQIDNEKLFF.

The chain links TRBV25-1 to TRBJ1-1; D remains ambiguous. Germline V lookup: CDR1 MGHDK, CDR2 SYGVNS. The CDR3 has 14 residues. V was cut by 4 bases and J by 4 bases, with 13 bases left in between. CDR3 amino acids: CASSAYGSRTEAFF. The CDR3 DNA reads TGTGCCAGCAGTGCGTACGGTAGTCGCACTGAAGCTTTCTTT.

The chain links TRBV20-1 to TRBJ2-3, with 8 bases identical to TRBD2. After removal of 0 bases from V and 4 bases from J, the junction contained 12 bases not matched to a gene. CDR1 DFQATT and CDR2 SNEGSKA come from the germline V gene (reference sequence). This CDR3 is built from 17 residues. In DNA, the CDR3 is TGCAGTGCTAGAGATTATAAGGGTAGCGGGACCTCAGATACGCAGTATTTT. As protein: CSARDYKGSGTSDTQYF.